Listed here are 24 T cell receptor beta chains from one sample, sequenced in a study of identical twins. Via MiXCR, TCRdb re-called the 5' RACE reads, giving one row per CDR3 protein. The sample holds approximately 500,000 distinct CDR3 sequences, around 15% seen once. Another study also made use of these data, one on yellow fever vaccine responses in identical twins.

Specimen: CD4+ T cells sorted from blood. The receptors stem from a woman under 30 in good health.

This clonotype was counted many times. The rearrangement uses TRBV12-3 or TRBV12-4 and TRBJ2-2, with 8 positions matching TRBD1. V lost 5 bases to trimming and J lost 1 base; unmatched junction nucleotides: 0. The CDR3 covers 14 residues. The CDR3 reads CASSGQGNTGELFF. The CDR3 nucleotides are TGTGCCAGCAGTGGACAGGGGAACACCGGGGAGCTGTTTTTT.

This clonotype was seen only a few times. This chain uses TRBV28 with TRBJ1-1; TRBD1 might be the D (6 bases). Germline loops: CDR1 MDHEN, CDR2 SYDVKM. Trimming took off 1 base at V and 6 bases at J, with 18 bases between the two ends. The CDR3 has 16 amino acids. Written as DNA, the CDR3 is TGTGCCAGCAGTTTATATTTCGGGGGGCCCAGCGCTGAAGCTTTCTTT. This encodes CASSLYFGGPSAEAFF.

The J gene is TRBJ2-2, the V gene TRBV7-2; 9 bases align to TRBD1. CDR3 length: 15 amino acids. J lost 7 bases, V lost 2 bases, and 5 bases had no gene match. Germline loops: CDR1 SGHTA, CDR2 FQGNSA. CDR3 sequence reads: CASSLRGTGIGELFF. As DNA, the CDR3 is TGTGCCAGCAGCTTACGGGGGACAGGGATCGGGGAGCTGTTTTTT.

This clonotype appeared a few times. The rearrangement links TRBV25-1 to TRBJ2-7, with a weak D call TRBD1 (6 bases). The CDR3 contains 14 residues. Trimming stripped 8 bases from V and 3 bases from J, with 17 bases between. Germline V CDR1 and CDR2: MGHDK, SYGVNS. DNA of the CDR3: TGTGCCAGCGCAGCCCCGTGGACAGACTACGAGCAGTACTTC. Residues: CASAAPWTDYEQYF.

This chain links TRBV7-8 with TRBJ2-7, with 9 bases lining up with TRBD2. CDR3 length: 17 amino acids. Germline loops: CDR1 SGHVS, CDR2 FQNEAQ. Trimming took 6 bases from V and 2 from J; bases not matched to a gene: 14. The CDR3 DNA follows: TGTGCCAGCAGTTCCACCGGGCTAGCGGGGAATCCCTACGAGCAGTACTTC. This sequence encodes CASSSTGLAGNPYEQYF.

This sequence joins TRBV6-1 and TRBJ2-5, with D possibly being TRBD2 (6 bases). Per germline, CDR1 MNHNS and CDR2 SASEGT. Deletions cut 7 bases from V and 5 bases from J, with 14 bases between. This CDR3 region has 13 residues. The CDR3 DNA reads as TGTGCCAGCACCCTCACCCGGGGGGAGACCCAGTACTTC. It codes for CASTLTRGETQYF.

This clonotype has a handful of counts. The chain is built from TRBV20-1 and TRBJ2-7; 11 nucleotides align to TRBD1. J lost 2 bases, V lost 7 bases, and 4 bases had no gene match. In germline, CDR1 is DFQATT, CDR2 SNEGSKA (reference sequence). The CDR3 sequence is 13 residues long. The CDR3: CSVRGQGAYEQYF. The CDR3 DNA sequence: TGCAGTGTCAGGGGACAGGGGGCCTACGAGCAGTACTTC.

This clonotype turned up a few times. The J gene is TRBJ2-1, the V gene TRBV2; D is undetermined. V was clipped by 7 bases and J by 2 bases, with 12 bases between them. This CDR3 spans 14 amino acids. Germline loops: CDR1 SNHLY, CDR2 FYNNEI. This CDR3 is CASTGALPYNEQFF. CDR3 bases: TGTGCCAGCACGGGTGCACTACCCTACAATGAGCAGTTCTTC. The whole variable domain, remainder taken from reference TRBV2 and TRBJ2-1, is EPEVTQTPSHQVTQMGQEVILRCVPISNHLYFYWYRQILGQKVEFLVSFYNNEISEKSEIFDDQFSVERPDGSNFTLKIRSTKLEDSAMYFCASTGALPYNEQFFGPGTRLTVL.

The chain combines TRBV7-8 with TRBJ1-5, with a possible D match to TRBD1 (6 bases). Germline V gene lookup returns CDR1 SGHVS and CDR2 FQNEAQ. V lost 1 base, J lost 0 bases, and 13 bases lay in between. The CDR3 contains 17 residues. For the CDR3, the DNA is TGTGCCAGCAGCTTAGAGTGGACAGTATATAGCAATCAGCCCCAGCATTTT. Amino acid sequence: CASSLEWTVYSNQPQHF.

This clonotype occurred a few times. V is TRBV5-4 and J is TRBJ2-1; 9 positions agree with TRBD2. Trimming removed 0 bases from V and 0 bases from J; junction bases left unmatched: 10. The CDR3 totals 19 residues. CDR1 SGHNT and CDR2 YYREEE come from the germline V gene (reference sequence). The DNA for the CDR3 is TGTGCCAGCAGCTTGGCCGGGACTAGCCCTGATAGCTCCTACAATGAGCAGTTCTTC. This gives the protein CASSLAGTSPDSSYNEQFF.

The gene calls are TRBV15 and TRBJ1-1, with 7 bases lining up with TRBD1. V lost 3 bases and J lost 0; bases outside the gene matches: 4. This CDR3 region has 15 residues. The V gene's germline CDR1 is LNHNV and CDR2 YYDKDF (reference sequence). The CDR3 here is CATSSSTGVNTEAFF. As DNA, the CDR3 is TGTGCCACCAGCAGTAGCACAGGGGTGAACACTGAAGCTTTCTTT.

Only a few counts were recorded for this clonotype. This chain joins TRBV3-1 and TRBJ2-4; 13 bases are shared with TRBD2. Germline V gives CDR1 LGHDT, CDR2 YNNKEL (reference sequence). The CDR3 spans 17 residues. V was pared by 4 bases and J by 2 bases, with 5 bases of the junction left unmatched. CDR3 DNA sequence: TGTGCCAGCAGCCGAACTAGCGGGGGGGCCACCAAAAACATTCAGTACTTC. As protein: CASSRTSGGATKNIQYF.

Only a few counts were recorded for this clonotype. The genes are TRBV6-2 or TRBV6-3 and TRBJ2-5; D is undetermined. Germline CDR1 and CDR2: MNHEY and SVGEGT. This CDR3 spans 14 amino acids. The V gene lost 10 bases and the J gene lost 5 bases, with 20 bases spanning the gap. The CDR3 reads CATMVVSRPETQYF. The DNA for the CDR3 is TGTGCCACCATGGTGGTGTCTAGGCCGGAGACCCAGTACTTC.

CDR3 protein: CSARSPCLSGANVLTF. In DNA form, the CDR3 reads TGCAGTGCTAGGTCGCCGTGTCTCTCTGGGGCCAACGTCCTGACTTTC. The V and J genes are TRBV20-1 and TRBJ2-6, with D unresolved. V shed 3 bases and J shed 0 bases, with 12 bases lying between them. The CDR3 is made up of 16 amino acids. The germline V gene encodes CDR1 DFQATT and CDR2 SNEGSKA (reference sequence).

This clonotype was recorded a few times. V and J are TRBV20-1 and TRBJ2-3; 12 bases match TRBD2. Germline V CDR1 and CDR2: DFQATT, SNEGSKA (reference sequence). Losses at the gene ends were 6 bases for V and 2 bases for J; bases not matched to a gene: 3. This CDR3 spans 14 amino acids. CDR3 amino acids: CSAGLAGHTDTQYF. The CDR3 nucleotides are TGCAGTGCCGGACTAGCGGGACACACAGATACGCAGTATTTT.

The sample holds a few counts of this clonotype. This rearrangement joins TRBV20-1 to TRBJ2-4; D not resolved. V dropped 5 bases and J dropped 8 bases, with 10 bases sitting between them. From germline, CDR1 is DFQATT and CDR2 SNEGSKA (reference sequence). This CDR3 is 11 amino acids long. The CDR3 spells CSAPEGDIQYF. Written as DNA, the CDR3 is TGCAGTGCTCCCGAAGGAGACATTCAGTACTTC.

This clonotype was counted ten times or more. V gene TRBV12-3 or TRBV12-4 combines with J gene TRBJ2-3; 7 bases fit TRBD2. CDR3 length: 16 amino acids. V lost 4 bases, J lost 1 base, and 8 bases stayed unmatched. CDR3: CASSSTVGGGTDTQYF. The CDR3, as DNA: TGTGCCAGCAGTTCGACTGTGGGAGGGGGCACAGATACGCAGTATTTT.

This clonotype has just a few counts. The gene calls are TRBV11-2 and TRBJ2-7, with TRBD1 matching 9 bases. This CDR3 has 15 residues. The germline V gene encodes CDR1 SGHAT and CDR2 FQNNGV. V lost 6 bases, J lost 2 bases, and 8 bases stayed unmatched. Written as DNA, the CDR3 is TGTGCCAGCAGATCAACAGGGGGCGAAGCCTACGAGCAGTACGTC. Protein sequence: CASRSTGGEAYEQYV.

V and J are TRBV7-7 and TRBJ2-2, with D possibly matching TRBD1 (6 bases). V lost 4 bases and J lost 5, with 11 bases in between. Germline lookup yields CDR1 SSHAT and CDR2 FNYEAQ (reference sequence). This CDR3 is 14 amino acids long. CDR3 in amino acids: CASSSGAETGELFF. DNA of the CDR3: TGTGCCAGCAGCTCAGGGGCGGAAACCGGGGAGCTGTTTTTT. The full variable domain, its missing parts supplied by reference TRBV7-7 and TRBJ2-2, is GAGVSQSPRYKVTKRGQDVTLRCDPISSHATLYWYQQALGQGPEFLTYFNYEAQPDKSGLPSDRFSAERPEGSISTLTIQRTEQRDSAMYRCASSSGAETGELFFGEGSRLTVL.

This CDR3 reads CASTLGLTKNIQYF. The CDR3, as DNA: TGTGCCAGCACCCTTGGGCTTACCAAAAACATTCAGTACTTC. The chain joins TRBV12-3 or TRBV12-4 to TRBJ2-4; D gene uncertain. V lost 7 bases to trimming and J lost 2 bases, with 12 bases between them. The CDR3 is 14 residues long.

This clonotype was counted many times. The chain couples TRBV27 to TRBJ1-6, with D hard to call. Trimming cost V 4 bases and J 7 bases, with 17 bases left between them. This CDR3 is built from 16 residues. Germline V gene sequence: CDR1 MNHEY, CDR2 SMNVEV (reference sequence). The chain's CDR3 is CASSSLMGSENSPLHF. The CDR3 DNA reads TGTGCCAGCAGTTCCCTAATGGGGAGCGAGAATTCACCCCTCCACTTT.

The gene calls are TRBV18 and TRBJ2-1, with 9 bases aligning to TRBD2. Germline CDR1 reads KGHSH; CDR2 reads LQKENI. J lost 8 bases, V lost 4 bases, and 9 bases had no gene match. This CDR3 has 15 residues. In nucleotides, the CDR3 is TGTGCCAGCTCACGGTCTGGCGGGGGGGCGCATGAGCAGTTCTTC. This encodes CASSRSGGGAHEQFF.

This chain uses TRBV12-3 or TRBV12-4 with TRBJ2-5; TRBD2 agrees at 8 bases. The J segment lost 3 bases and the V segment lost 6 bases, leaving 12 bases of the junction unmatched. This CDR3 region has 16 residues. For the CDR3, the DNA is TGTGCCAGCAGCCCCCGGGGTAGCGGGATAAAAGAGACCCAGTACTTC. This gives the protein CASSPRGSGIKETQYF.

In this sample, this clonotype turned up many times. The CDR3: CASSLDPSTDTQYF. The CDR3 coding sequence is TGTGCCAGCAGCTTGGACCCTTCCACAGATACGCAGTATTTT. The genes are TRBV5-4 and TRBJ2-3; no definite D call. CDR3 length: 14 residues. Looked up from germline, CDR1 is SGHNT and CDR2 is YYREEE (reference sequence). Trimming left V 0 bases short and J 2 bases short, with 7 bases between.